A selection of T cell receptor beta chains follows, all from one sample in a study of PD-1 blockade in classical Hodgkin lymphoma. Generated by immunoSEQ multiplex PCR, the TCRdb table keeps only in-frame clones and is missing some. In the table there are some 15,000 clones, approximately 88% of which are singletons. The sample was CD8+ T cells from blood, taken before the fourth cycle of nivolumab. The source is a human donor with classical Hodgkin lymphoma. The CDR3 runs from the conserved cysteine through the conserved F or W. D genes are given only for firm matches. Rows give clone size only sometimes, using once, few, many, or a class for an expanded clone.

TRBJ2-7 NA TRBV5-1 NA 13 TGCGCCAGCAGGGTGGGAGTCCCCTACGAGCAGTACTTC CASRVGVPYEQYF
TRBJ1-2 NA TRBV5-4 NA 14 TGTGCCAGCAGCTTGGCCGGGACTAACTATGGCTACACCTTC CASSLAGTNYGYTF
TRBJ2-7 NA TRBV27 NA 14 TGTGCCAGCAGTTTTGGGGTCAGGGGCCTCGAGCAGTACTTC CASSFGVRGLEQYF
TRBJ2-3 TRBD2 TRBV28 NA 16 TGTGCCAGCAGTTTACCGGGACTAGCGGGGGGAGATACGCAGTATTTT CASSLPGLAGGDTQYF
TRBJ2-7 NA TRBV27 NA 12 TGTGCCAGCAGTGACGGTCCCTACGAGCAGTACTTC CASSDGPYEQYF
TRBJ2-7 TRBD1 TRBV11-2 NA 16 TGTGCCAGCAGCTTTTACGGGACAGACGGGATCTACGAGCAGTACTTC CASSFYGTDGIYEQYF
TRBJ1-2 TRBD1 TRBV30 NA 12 TGTGCCTGGAGTGGGGACAGGGGTGGCTACACCTTC CAWSGDRGGYTF
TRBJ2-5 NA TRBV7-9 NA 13 TGTGCCAGCAGCCAGGTAACTGAAGAGACCCAGTACTTC CASSQVTEETQYF
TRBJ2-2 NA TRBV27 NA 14 TGTGCCAGCAGCTCGGGACCAAACACCGGGGAGCTGTTTTTT CASSSGPNTGELFF
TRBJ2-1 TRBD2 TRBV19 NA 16 TGTGCCAGCAGGGGACTTGGGCTAGCGGGAGCAAATGAGCAGTTCTTC CASRGLGLAGANEQFF
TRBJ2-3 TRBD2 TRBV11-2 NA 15 TGTGCCAGCAGCTTTGGGGGGAGGGAGGCAGATACGCAGTATTTT CASSFGGREADTQYF
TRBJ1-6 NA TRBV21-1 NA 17 TGTGCCAGCAGCTCTTGTCACAGGGGCACCTATAATTCACCCCTCCACTTT CASSSCHRGTYNSPLHF
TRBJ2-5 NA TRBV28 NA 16 TGTGCCAGCAGTTTTATCGGCTCAGGGTTAGAAGAGACCCAGTACTTC CASSFIGSGLEETQYF
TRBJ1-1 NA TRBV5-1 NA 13 TGCGCCAGCAGCTTGGACGGGGGAACTGAAGCTTTCTTT CASSLDGGTEAFF
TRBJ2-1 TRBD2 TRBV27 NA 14 TGTGCCAGCGCCGGACTAGCGGGATCCAATGAGCAGTTCTTC CASAGLAGSNEQFF
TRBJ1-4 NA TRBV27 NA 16 TGTGCCAGCAGTCTCACGCACCCGGGTACGAATGAAAAACTGTTTTTT CASSLTHPGTNEKLFF
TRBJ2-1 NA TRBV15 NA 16 TGTGCCACCAGCAGAGATCTACTACCGACCTACAATGAGCAGTTCTTC CATSRDLLPTYNEQFF
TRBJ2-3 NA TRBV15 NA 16 TGTGCCACCAGCAGAGATCGCGGACACACCACTGATACGCAGTATTTT CATSRDRGHTTDTQYF
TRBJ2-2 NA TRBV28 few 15 TGTGCCAGCAGTTTAGGGCTAGAAGGCACCGGGGAGCTGTTTTTT CASSLGLEGTGELFF
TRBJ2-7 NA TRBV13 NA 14 TGTGCCAGCAGCTTCCCTGTTAGGTCCTACGAGCAGTACTTC CASSFPVRSYEQYF
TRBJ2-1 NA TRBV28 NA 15 TGTGCCAGCAGTTCTGTGACGGGGGTACACAATGAGCAGTTCTTC CASSSVTGVHNEQFF
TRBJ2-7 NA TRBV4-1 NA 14 TGCGCCAGCAGCCAAGGACAGTTCGCGTACGAGCAGTACTTC CASSQGQFAYEQYF
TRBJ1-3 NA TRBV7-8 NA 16 TGTGCCAGCAGCTTATACCCCGGACAGACTGGAAACACCATATATTTT CASSLYPGQTGNTIYF
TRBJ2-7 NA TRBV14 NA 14 TGTGCCAGCAGAGCGTTCGGGGATGGCTACGAGCAGTACTTC CASRAFGDGYEQYF
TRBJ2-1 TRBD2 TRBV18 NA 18 TGTGCCAGCTCGCTTAATCCGGGACTAGCGGGAGTTAGTAATGAGCAGTTCTTC CASSLNPGLAGVSNEQFF
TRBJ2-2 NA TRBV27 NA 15 TGTGCCAGCAGTCCCTGGACCCCGGACACCGGGGAGCTGTTTTTT CASSPWTPDTGELFF
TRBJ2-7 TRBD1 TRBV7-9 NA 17 TGTGCCAGCAGCTTAGCGGAACCGACAGGGGGCTTCGGGGAGCAGTACTTC CASSLAEPTGGFGEQYF
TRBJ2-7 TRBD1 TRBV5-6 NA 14 TGTGCCAGCAGCTTGGGACAGGGGGCCTACGAGCAGTACTTC CASSLGQGAYEQYF
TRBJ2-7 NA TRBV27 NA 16 TGTGCCAGTCGGGAACTCAGTGAGGGGGGTTACTACGAGCAGTACTTC CASRELSEGGYYEQYF
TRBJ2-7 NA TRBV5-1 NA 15 TGCGCCAGCAGCTTTTCTAGTCCGAGCTCCTACGAGCAGTACTTC CASSFSSPSSYEQYF
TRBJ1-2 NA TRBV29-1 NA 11 TGCAGCGTCCCCGGTGACTATGGCTACACCTTC CSVPGDYGYTF
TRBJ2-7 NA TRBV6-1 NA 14 TGTGCCAGCAGTGTGGTGACCTCTCCCTACGAGCAGTACTTC CASSVVTSPYEQYF
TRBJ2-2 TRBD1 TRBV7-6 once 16 TGTGCCAGCAGCCCCGGGACAGGGGGTTCATTCGGGGAGCTGTTTTTT CASSPGTGGSFGELFF
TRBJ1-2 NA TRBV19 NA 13 TGTGCCAGTAGAAAAATGGGAAACTATGGCTACACCTTC CASRKMGNYGYTF
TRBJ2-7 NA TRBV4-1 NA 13 TGCGCCAGCAGCCAAGCTAGGACCTACGAGCAGTACTTC CASSQARTYEQYF